The 10 T cell receptor beta chains below all came from one sample that was sequenced in a study of blood T cell repertoires in COVID-19. This table comes from immunoSEQ multiplex PCR, and its TCRdb copy is limited to in-frame clones, with some not included. Among more than 95,000 clones listed, 80% to 90% were seen once. Specimen: peripheral blood. These receptors were taken from a man at least 80 years old with active or convalescent COVID-19.

Here the CDR3 DNA reads TGTGCCAGCAGGTACAGGGGGCTAAACGAGCAGTACTTC. Translating gives CASRYRGLNEQYF. J is TRBJ2-7 and V is TRBV5-6; 9 bases are shared with TRBD1. V shed 5 bases and J 5 bases; nucleotides not matched to a gene: 5. This CDR3 has 13 amino acids. Germline CDR1 SGHDT, CDR2 YYEEEE.

This clone was seen a few times. The chain is built from TRBV12-3 or TRBV12-4 and TRBJ1-5; D might be TRBD1 (6 bases). V was shortened by 0 bases and J by 6 bases, with 6 bases between the two germline ends. The CDR3 is 13 amino acids. The CDR3 region is CASSLAGGQPQHF. DNA for the CDR3: TGTGCCAGCAGTTTAGCAGGGGGTCAGCCCCAGCATTTT.

The V call is TRBV6-5, the J call TRBJ2-1; 10 nucleotides align to TRBD1. V shed 5 bases, J shed 2 bases, and the junction held 3 bases outside the gene matches. Germline V lookup: CDR1 MNHEY, CDR2 SVGAGI. The CDR3 runs to 15 residues. Written as DNA, the CDR3 is TGTGCCAGCAGTACTGGACAGGGGGCCTACAATGAGCAGTTCTTC. Its translation: CASSTGQGAYNEQFF.

The chain is built from TRBV18 and TRBJ1-2, with TRBD1 as a possible D gene (6 bases). Germline CDR1 and CDR2: KGHSH and LQKENI. V was pared by 3 bases and J by 0 bases, with 14 bases between. The CDR3 covers 16 residues. In DNA, the CDR3 is TGTGCCAGCTCACCCCCGGTCGGGGACACTAACTATGGCTACACCTTC. Encoded protein: CASSPPVGDTNYGYTF.

This chain connects TRBV11-2 to TRBJ2-1; 11 bases match TRBD2. This CDR3 region has 16 residues. Germline CDR1 SGHAT, CDR2 FQNNGV. The V gene end was trimmed by 3 bases and the J gene end by 4 bases; junction bases not matched to a gene: 5. This CDR3 is CASSFLGTSGYNEQFF. The CDR3 DNA reads as TGTGCCAGCAGCTTCCTCGGGACTAGCGGTTACAATGAGCAGTTCTTC.

The chain combines TRBV24-1 with TRBJ2-3; maybe TRBD1 (5 bases). Germline loops: CDR1 KGHDR, CDR2 SFDVKD. V lost 2 bases and J 0 bases, leaving 11 bases between the germline ends. The CDR3 extends over 16 amino acids. As DNA, the CDR3 is TGTGCCACCAGTGATTATAGGGGCGGCAGCACAGATACGCAGTATTTT. Encoded protein: CATSDYRGGSTDTQYF.

CDR3 nucleotide sequence: TGTGCCAGCAGCTTAGGTCGGACAGCAGGTACATCACCCCTCCACTTT. This translates into CASSLGRTAGTSPLHF. V gene TRBV7-2 combines with J gene TRBJ1-6, with D perhaps TRBD1 (6 bases). Per the germline V gene, CDR1 is SGHTA and CDR2 is FQGNSA. The CDR3 consists of 16 residues. The V gene lost 1 base and the J gene lost 10 bases, with 17 bases spanning the gap.

V and J are TRBV4-3 and TRBJ2-7; TRBD1 agrees at 8 bases. The junction had 7 bases not matched to a gene; V was cut back by 1 base and J by 5 bases. The CDR3 covers 15 residues. Germline assignment: CDR1 LGHNA and CDR2 YSLEER. CDR3 DNA sequence: TGCGCCAGCAGCCAAGCAGGGACAGGCCCCCACGAGCAGTACTTC. Residues: CASSQAGTGPHEQYF.

The J gene is TRBJ1-1, the V gene TRBV6-6; D remains ambiguous. Trimming left V 7 bases short and J 2 bases short, with 11 bases between. The CDR3 is 13 residues long. Germline values: CDR1 MNHNY, CDR2 SVGAGI (reference sequence). CDR3 in DNA: TGTGCCAGCAACGAGAAAAGAAACACTGAAGCTTTCTTT. It is translated as CASNEKRNTEAFF.

The chain joins TRBV7-3 to TRBJ2-2, with D maybe TRBD1 (6 bases). V was cut by 6 bases and J by 6 bases, with 14 bases left in between. The CDR3 sequence is 14 residues long. Germline-derived CDR1 and CDR2 are SGHTA and FQGTGA. The chain's CDR3 is CASRGTRGAGELFF. Here the CDR3 DNA reads TGTGCCAGCAGAGGAACCAGGGGTGCCGGGGAGCTGTTTTTT.